This T cell receptor beta chain is drawn from a study of a mutant IDH1 vaccine in newly diagnosed glioma. The overall study: Of treated patients, approximately 62% were men and approximately 40% women, averaging about 40 years. Most patients had received both radiotherapy and temozolomide, the prior options being radiotherapy, temozolomide, or both.

Of note for this clone: Its target is not known. Other DNA sequences in this sample translate to the same CDR3.

Time point here: week 47, end of study. One vaccine dose held 300 ug of mutant IDH1 20-mer peptide and came with topical imiquimod. The CDR3 has 19 amino acids. Germline CDR1 MGHRA, CDR2 YSYEKL. Trimming took 3 bases from V and 10 from J; bases not matched to a gene: 21. Study conclusions and caveats: Pseudoprogression seemingly bore no relation to changes in top peripheral T cell clonotypes.

Measured with immunoSEQ multiplex PCR; TCRdb has only the in-frame clones, and not every one. The sample lists about 32,000 clones, around nine tenths seen once, with over 2% in the top ten. This TCR came from a man aged 35 to 55 with glioma. The chain employs TRBV4-1 and TRBJ2-1; 10 bases line up with TRBD2. The sample was PBMCs, taken from a glioma patient whose treatment included an IDH1 peptide vaccine. CDR3 in amino acids: CASSQNGTVASGGLREQFF. CDR3 nucleotides: TGCGCCAGCAGCCAGAACGGGACAGTCGCTAGCGGGGGTCTCAGGGAGCAGTTCTTC.